This TCR beta chain was recovered during a study of T cells in Graves' hyperthyroidism and ophthalmopathy. Study-wide results and caveats: Before onset, by a median of approximately 5.9 months, the model predicted ophthalmopathy.

This clonotype was seen a few times. Its target is not known. There were TCR beta CDR3 regions amplified from RNA transcripts. When the TCR CDR3 underwent first-round RT-PCR, the HTBI primer set was used. TCRdb re-analysed the multiplex PCR reads in MiXCR, keeping a single row per CDR3 protein. The repertoire holds about 770,000 distinct CDR3 sequences, with around 19% as singletons. The authors took PBMCs from 10 ml fresh peripheral blood. The TCR was taken from a woman between 50 and 59 years old with Graves' hyperthyroidism that later progressed to Graves' ophthalmopathy. The sequenced sample consisted of blood.

The CDR3 nucleotides read TGTGCCAGCAGCTTATTTACGTTGATGAACTATGGCTACACCTTC. Protein sequence: CASSLFTLMNYGYTF. This chain connects TRBV5-6 to TRBJ1-2; D gene uncertain. Per the germline V gene, CDR1 is SGHDT and CDR2 is YYEEEE. The CDR3 consists of 15 residues. V dropped 2 bases and J dropped 2 bases, with 13 bases sitting between them.